Listed below are T cell receptor beta chains from one sample, sequenced in a study of PD-1 blockade in classical Hodgkin lymphoma. The table came from immunoSEQ multiplex PCR; TCRdb's copy has only in-frame clones and leaves some out. The table shows tens of thousands of clones, with 70% to 90% occurring only once. This material consisted of peripheral blood mononuclear cells (PBMCs), taken before the second cycle of nivolumab. Receptor source: a human donor with classical Hodgkin lymphoma. Each CDR3 is given with its conserved first and last residue. D genes are given only for firm matches. Part of the rows lack a size; the others show once, few, many or a class for expanded clones.

cdr3_aa,cdr3_nt,d_call,j_call,clone_size,v_call,cdr3_length
CASSLDGFRNTEAFF,TGCGCCAGCAGCTTGGACGGGTTCAGGAACACTGAAGCTTTCTTT,.,TRBJ1-1,.,TRBV5-1,15
CASSSDRANEKLFF,TGTGCCAGCAGCTCGGACAGAGCTAATGAAAAACTGTTTTTT,.,TRBJ1-4,once,TRBV7-9,14
CASSLGDSPIQQEYF,TGCGCCAGCAGCTTGGGGGACTCACCAATCCAACAGGAGTACTTC,.,TRBJ2-7,once,TRBV5-1,15
CASSPLRGDSYEQYF,TGCGCCAGCAGCCCCCTGCGCGGGGACTCCTACGAGCAGTACTTC,.,TRBJ2-7,.,TRBV5-1,15
CSGQGDSYEQYF,TGCAGCGGCCAGGGAGACTCCTACGAGCAGTACTTC,.,TRBJ2-7,.,TRBV29-1,12
CASSSDGTAYGYTF,TGTGCCAGCAGTTCTGACGGGACAGCCTATGGCTACACCTTC,TRBD1,TRBJ1-2,.,TRBV28,14
CASTLAGTLQGTQYF,TGCGCCAGCACCCTGGCCGGGACGCTACAGGGCACCCAGTACTTC,.,TRBJ2-5,.,TRBV5-1,15
CASSVVGSYEQYF,TGTGCCAGCAGCGTGGTGGGTTCCTACGAGCAGTACTTC,.,TRBJ2-7,.,TRBV7-9,13
CASRSPYATEAFF,TGTGCCAGCAGAAGTCCATACGCCACTGAAGCTTTCTTT,.,TRBJ1-1,.,TRBV6-5,13
CASSLEGVSEKLFF,TGCGCCAGCAGCTTGGAAGGGGTTAGCGAAAAACTGTTTTTT,.,TRBJ1-4,.,TRBV5-1,14
CASSSGRVTYEQYF,TGTGCCAGCAGCTCCGGACGGGTAACTTACGAGCAGTACTTC,.,TRBJ2-7,.,TRBV7-2,14
CASSVIRDNTEAFF,TGTGCCAGCAGCGTCATCCGGGACAACACTGAAGCTTTCTTT,.,TRBJ1-1,once,TRBV9,14
CASRETVANQPQHF,TGTGCCAGCAGAGAGACGGTAGCAAATCAGCCCCAGCATTTT,.,TRBJ1-5,.,TRBV27,14
CASSQDSSPAGGKNTGELFF,TGCGCCAGCAGCCAAGATTCCTCCCCAGCGGGGGGGAAGAACACCGGGGAGCTGTTTTTT,TRBD2,TRBJ2-2,.,TRBV4-1,20
CASLPELAIRDTQYF,TGTGCCAGCCTCCCGGAACTAGCGATTCGAGATACGCAGTATTTT,TRBD2,TRBJ2-3,.,TRBV2,15
CASSPLRGKGSNEQFF,TGTGCCAGCAGTCCCCTACGAGGGAAAGGTAGCAATGAGCAGTTCTTC,.,TRBJ2-1,.,TRBV27,16